The clone carrying this TCR beta chain has just a few counts. The source of the PBMCs was 10 ml of fresh peripheral blood. Germline V gene data show CDR1 as MGHRA and CDR2 as YSYEKL. The V and J ends lost 0 bases and 2 bases respectively, with 10 bases between them. This CDR3 comprises 15 residues. The entry originates in a study of T cells in Graves' hyperthyroidism and ophthalmopathy. The CDR3 regions of TCR beta were amplified from RNA transcripts. Carried out on the TCR CDR3, a first-round RT-PCR used the HTBI primer set. One entry per CDR3 protein, called by TCRdb with MiXCR from the multiplex PCR reads. The data contain about 840,000 distinct CDR3 sequences, roughly 40% of them singletons.

This receptor was taken from a man aged 18 to 30 with Graves' hyperthyroidism. V is TRBV4-1 and J is TRBJ1-1, with unresolved D. Material: blood. CDR3 loop: CASSQDDGSNTEAFF. The CDR3 DNA reads TGCGCCAGCAGCCAAGATGACGGAAGTAACACTGAAGCTTTCTTT.